Shown below are 28 T cell receptor beta chains from a single sample sequenced in a study of T cells in Graves' hyperthyroidism and ophthalmopathy. RNA transcripts were the template for amplifying TCR beta CDR3 regions. HTBI primers drove first-round RT-PCR of the TCR CDR3. TCRdb re-called the multiplex PCR reads through MiXCR, storing one row per CDR3 protein. The sample includes 640,000 or so distinct CDR3 sequences, 12% to 15% of them seen just once. Sequenced sample: blood. These receptors all stem from a woman under 30 with Graves' ophthalmopathy.

This clonotype was seen at least ten times. The chain couples TRBV2 to TRBJ1-5; TRBD1 might be the D (5 bases). CDR3 size: 13 residues. V lost 4 bases to trimming and J lost 3 bases, with 7 bases between them. In germline, CDR1 is SNHLY, CDR2 FYNNEI. Written as DNA, the CDR3 is TGTGCCAGCAGTGTGGACAACAATCAGCCCCAGCATTTT. It yields the protein CASSVDNNQPQHF.

This clonotype was counted ten times or more. This chain links TRBV12-3 or TRBV12-4 with TRBJ1-5; a possible D gene is TRBD1 (5 bases). Between the trimmed V and J ends, which lost 6 bases and 3 bases, there was a span of 15 bases. CDR3 length equals 15 residues. This chain's CDR3 is CASSRDGGSNQPQHF. CDR3 DNA sequence: TGTGCCAGCAGCCGGGACGGAGGATCCAATCAGCCCCAGCATTTT.

The rearrangement joins TRBV6-1 to TRBJ2-1; 10 bases are a match to TRBD1. Germline assignment: CDR1 MNHNS and CDR2 SASEGT. J was trimmed by 4 bases and V by 2 bases; bases with no gene match: 11. This CDR3 spans 18 amino acids. The CDR3 nucleotides are TGTGCCAGCAGTGAAAATAAGGGGGGGACAGGGGTGTACAATGAGCAGTTCTTC. This encodes CASSENKGGTGVYNEQFF.

The rearrangement links TRBV24-1 to TRBJ2-5; no clear D. Trimming left V 4 bases short and J 5 bases short, with 7 bases between. This CDR3 contains 12 residues. The germline gives CDR1 KGHDR, CDR2 SFDVKD. The DNA for the CDR3 is TGTGCCACCAGTGAGGGTGGGGAGACCCAGTACTTC. Translation gives CATSEGGETQYF.

V gene TRBV4-1 combines with J gene TRBJ2-7; 11 bases match TRBD2. Losses at the gene ends were 6 bases for V and 1 base for J; bases not matched to a gene: 8. The V gene's germline CDR1 is MGHRA and CDR2 YSYEKL. This CDR3 region has 16 residues. The DNA for the CDR3 is TGCGCCAGCAGGGCTAGCGGGAGGTTAAGGTCCTACGAGCAGTACTTC. This gives the protein CASRASGRLRSYEQYF.

This clonotype has a count of ten or more. J is TRBJ2-3 and V is TRBV7-3; a possible D gene is TRBD1 (8 bases). V shed 5 bases and J shed 4 bases, with 13 bases lying between them. The CDR3 length is 14 residues. The V gene's germline CDR1 is SGHTA and CDR2 FQGTGA. Written as DNA, the CDR3 is TGTGCCAGCAGCCCCACAGGGGGGGCAGATACGCAGTATTTT. As protein: CASSPTGGADTQYF.

At least ten counts were recorded for this clonotype. V gene TRBV30 combines with J gene TRBJ1-5; maybe TRBD1 (5 bases). Germline V gene data show CDR1 as GTSNPN and CDR2 as SVGIG (reference sequence). Trimming removed 4 bases at V and 9 bases at J, with 13 bases between. The CDR3 is made up of 12 amino acids. The CDR3 sequence is CAWTQGEGPQHF. The CDR3 DNA sequence: TGTGCCTGGACCCAGGGCGAGGGGCCCCAGCATTTT.

This clonotype has a count of ten or more. V gene TRBV30 combines with J gene TRBJ2-1; possibly TRBD1 for D (6 bases). This CDR3 contains 15 residues. V was shortened by 6 bases and J by 2 bases, with 17 bases between the two germline ends. The germline CDR1 and CDR2 sequences are GTSNPN and SVGIG (reference sequence). The CDR3 loop reads CACQRAGDPYNEQFF. In DNA, the CDR3 is TGTGCCTGCCAAAGGGCAGGGGACCCCTACAATGAGCAGTTCTTC.

This clonotype was seen repeatedly, ten times or more. This chain joins TRBV29-1 and TRBJ2-4, with D perhaps matching TRBD2 (5 bases). The germline CDR1 and CDR2 sequences are SQVTM and ANQGSEA. The germline V and J ends were trimmed by 2 bases and 0 bases, with 14 bases remaining between them. The length of the CDR3 is 16 residues. The CDR3 loop is CSVEPRGRVAKNIQYF. CDR3 DNA sequence: TGCAGCGTTGAACCCCGGGGAAGGGTAGCCAAAAACATTCAGTACTTC.

This clonotype was found many times. This chain links TRBV2 with TRBJ2-3; D may be TRBD2 (7 bases). The germline gives CDR1 SNHLY, CDR2 FYNNEI. The CDR3 extends over 14 amino acids. Trimming removed 10 bases at V and 0 bases at J, with 14 bases between. CDR3 in amino acids: CANLRGLSTDTQYF. CDR3 DNA: TGTGCCAATCTGCGGGGGCTTAGCACAGATACGCAGTATTTT.

This clonotype was seen ten or more times. V is TRBV28 and J is TRBJ2-1; 9 bases are a match to TRBD1. CDR1 and CDR2 (germline): MDHEN, SYDVKM. V was pared by 6 bases and J by 7 bases, with 10 bases of the junction left unmatched. This CDR3 region has 15 residues. CDR3: CASRNRDRVDNEQFF. CDR3 coding DNA: TGTGCCAGCAGAAACCGGGACAGGGTTGATAATGAGCAGTTCTTC.

This chain links TRBV19 with TRBJ2-1, with D unresolved. V lost 1 base and J 6 bases, leaving 13 bases between the germline ends. Per the germline V gene, CDR1 is LNHDA and CDR2 is SQIVND (reference sequence). The CDR3 contains 15 residues. CDR3 DNA: TGTGCCAGTAGTATAGTAGGAGTTGGTCCCAATGAGCAGTTCTTC. Encoded protein: CASSIVGVGPNEQFF.

The chain employs TRBV4-2 and TRBJ2-1, with D possibly TRBD1 on 6 matching bases. V was clipped by 3 bases and J by 8 bases, with 14 bases between them. CDR3 length: 14 amino acids. CDR1 and CDR2 from the germline V gene are LGHNA and YNFKEQ. The CDR3 region has the DNA TGTGCCAGCAGCCAGGATTACAGGGACGATGAGCAGTTCTTC. Its translation is CASSQDYRDDEQFF.

This clonotype has ten or more counts. The chain carries TRBV7-9 and TRBJ1-2, with unresolved D. The V end lost 1 base, the J end lost 4 bases, and 10 bases lay between the germline ends. Per the germline V gene, CDR1 is SEHNR and CDR2 is FQNEAQ (reference sequence). CDR3 size: 14 residues. The CDR3, as DNA: TGTGCCAGCAGCTTAGACCTACAGACCTATGGCTACACCTTC. Translated, it gives CASSLDLQTYGYTF.

V gene TRBV9 combines with J gene TRBJ2-1; 14 nucleotides match TRBD2. Looked up from germline, CDR1 is SGDLS and CDR2 is YYNGEE. The CDR3 has 14 amino acids. Trimming cost V 4 bases and J 14 bases; bases outside gene matches: 8. DNA for the CDR3: TGTGCCAGCAGCTCACGACTAGCGGGAGGGCCGGAGTTCTTC. Its translation: CASSSRLAGGPEFF.

The J gene is TRBJ2-7, the V gene TRBV20-1; 7 positions agree with TRBD2. The CDR3 covers 15 residues. Germline CDR1 and CDR2: DFQATT and SNEGSKA (reference sequence). Germline trimming cut 2 bases from V and 5 bases from J; bases unmatched to any gene: 12. As DNA, the CDR3 is TGCAGTGCTAGATCTCAGGGCGGGAGAATCAACGAGCAGTACTTC. It is translated as CSARSQGGRINEQYF.

This chain connects TRBV7-9 to TRBJ2-4; 8 bases align to TRBD2. The CDR3 length is 15 residues. J gave up 1 base and V 3 bases, and 2 bases lay outside the gene matches. CDR1 and CDR2 (germline): SEHNR, FQNEAQ (reference sequence). The CDR3 DNA sequence: TGTGCCAGCAGCTTCAGGACTAGCGCCAAAAACATTCAGTACTTC. Its protein is CASSFRTSAKNIQYF.

This clonotype has only a few counts. This chain uses TRBV9 with TRBJ2-3, with 10 bases fitting TRBD2. V lost 7 bases to trimming and J lost 3 bases; unmatched junction nucleotides: 20. The CDR3 has 19 amino acids. In germline, CDR1 is SGDLS, CDR2 YYNGEE. CDR3 in amino acids: CASSPKMLAGELRTDTQYF. In DNA form, the CDR3 reads TGTGCCAGCTCACCAAAGATGCTAGCGGGAGAGTTGAGAACAGATACGCAGTATTTT. The variable domain in full, completed from reference TRBV9 and TRBJ2-3, reads DSGVTQTPKHLITATGQRVTLRCSPRSGDLSVYWYQQSLDQGLQFLIQYYNGEERAKGNILERFSAQQFPDLHSELNLSSLELGDSALYFCASSPKMLAGELRTDTQYFGPGTRLTVL.

This clonotype occurred a few times. The V gene is TRBV6-1, the J gene TRBJ1-6, with 9 bases lining up with TRBD1. The germline gives CDR1 MNHNS, CDR2 SASEGT. The CDR3 length is 13 residues. With 8 bases clipped from V and 8 bases from J, the junction kept 4 bases outside the gene matches. The CDR3 coding sequence is TGTGCCAGCGTGGGACAGGGCGATTCACCCCTCCACTTT. Translated: CASVGQGDSPLHF.

The rearrangement uses TRBV12-3 or TRBV12-4 and TRBJ1-5; D perhaps matches TRBD1 (6 bases). The V gene lost 7 bases and the J gene lost 0 bases, with 16 bases spanning the gap. CDR3 length: 16 residues. The CDR3 DNA reads TGTGCCAGCACCTTAAGGACAGCTTATAGCAATCAGCCCCAGCATTTT. Amino acids: CASTLRTAYSNQPQHF.

Ten or more counts support this clonotype. The rearrangement links TRBV7-9 to TRBJ2-1, with D maybe TRBD1 (5 bases). Per the germline V gene, CDR1 is SEHNR and CDR2 is FQNEAQ (reference sequence). The CDR3 sequence is 21 residues long. The V gene lost 1 base and the J gene lost 4 bases, with 29 bases spanning the gap. The CDR3 nucleotides read TGTGCCAGCAGCTTAGAGGTCGGGCATATTTTCAGGGCGGCCGAATACAATGAGCAGTTCTTC. Translated: CASSLEVGHIFRAAEYNEQFF.

This clonotype was found many times. The CDR3 DNA reads TGTGCCAGCAGCCCCGCGGAGGGTAGGCTTCAAAACATTCAGTACTTC. Translated, it gives CASSPAEGRLQNIQYF. The chain is built from TRBV7-2 and TRBJ2-4, with D maybe TRBD2 (6 bases). In germline, CDR1 is SGHTA, CDR2 FQGNSA. This CDR3 has 16 residues. Trimming left V 5 bases short and J 5 bases short, with 19 bases between.

This clonotype has a handful of counts. CDR3 amino acids: CSAPDNYEQYF. The CDR3, as DNA: TGCAGTGCTCCGGACAACTACGAGCAGTACTTC. This chain joins TRBV20-1 and TRBJ2-7, with a weak D call TRBD1 (5 bases). CDR3 size: 11 residues. The germline V and J ends were trimmed by 5 bases and 3 bases, with 8 bases remaining between them. CDR1 and CDR2 from the germline V gene are DFQATT and SNEGSKA (reference sequence).

This clonotype has a count of ten or more. The CDR3: CASSQVYEQFF. The CDR3 coding sequence is TGTGCCAGCAGCCAAGTCTATGAGCAGTTCTTC. This chain connects TRBV3-1 to TRBJ2-1; D not resolved. CDR3 length: 11 residues. Trimming cost V 1 base and J 8 bases, with 3 bases left between them. Germline V CDR1 and CDR2: LGHDT, YNNKEL (reference sequence).

This clonotype was detected many times. This sequence joins TRBV3-1 and TRBJ2-5; TRBD1 might be the D (6 bases). The CDR3 is 15 residues long. With 5 bases removed from V and 5 bases from J, the gap between germline ends came to 18 bases. The germline gives CDR1 LGHDT, CDR2 YNNKEL (reference sequence). The CDR3 here is CASSDGQLSRETQYF. As DNA, the CDR3 is TGTGCCAGCAGCGATGGACAGCTTTCCCGGGAGACCCAGTACTTC.

This clonotype was seen only a few times. The chain employs TRBV28 and TRBJ2-7, with 10 bases aligning to TRBD2. V lost 4 bases to trimming and J lost 4 bases; unmatched junction nucleotides: 4. Germline V CDR1 and CDR2: MDHEN, SYDVKM. This CDR3 has 14 residues. CDR3 DNA sequence: TGTGCCAGCAGTTCCCGACTAGCGGGTTACGAGCAGTACTTC. Translated: CASSSRLAGYEQYF.

This clonotype was observed a handful of times. This CDR3 is CASSIRDRGLPYEQYF. The CDR3 DNA follows: TGTGCCAGCAGCATAAGGGACAGGGGGCTACCCTACGAGCAGTACTTC. The chain joins TRBV13 to TRBJ2-7, with 12 bases lining up with TRBD1. J gave up 2 bases and V 5 bases, and 7 bases lay outside the gene matches. The V gene's germline CDR1 is PRHDT and CDR2 FYEKMQ (reference sequence). The CDR3 runs 16 residues. Full variable domain (remainder filled in from reference TRBV13 and TRBJ2-7): AAGVIQSPRHLIKEKRETATLKCYPIPRHDTVYWYQQGPGQDPQFLISFYEKMQSDKGSIPDRFSAQQFSDYHSELNMSSLELGDSALYFCASSIRDRGLPYEQYFGPGTRLTVT.

The chain has TRBV5-6 and TRBJ1-1; 8 bases match TRBD1. The CDR3 has 14 amino acids. V trimming: 0 bases; J trimming: 4 bases; junction bases outside the gene matches: 2. Per the germline V gene, CDR1 is SGHDT and CDR2 is YYEEEE. CDR3 amino acids: CASSLGRGPTEAFF. For the CDR3, the DNA is TGTGCCAGCAGCTTGGGCAGGGGGCCCACTGAAGCTTTCTTT.